A single sample is the source of the 4 T cell receptor beta chains below, sequenced in a study of T cell responses to AZD1222 COVID-19 vaccine. The assay was immunoSEQ multiplex PCR, and TCRdb's table has in-frame clones only and misses some. The data contain roughly 97,000 clones, roughly 88% of them seen just once; the ten biggest clones take up more than 8%. The material was peripheral blood, obtained on day 0 of AZD1222 vaccination. The receptors here all came from an adult in good health.

The V call is TRBV18, the J call TRBJ1-5; D is possibly TRBD1 (6 bases). There are 16 residues in the CDR3. The germline CDR1 and CDR2 sequences are KGHSH and LQKENI. V gave up 6 bases and J gave up 0 bases, with 15 bases separating them. This CDR3 reads CASSTGAMGSNQPQHF. Here the CDR3 DNA reads TGTGCCAGCTCGACGGGGGCGATGGGTAGCAATCAGCCCCAGCATTTT.

The gene calls are TRBV28 and TRBJ1-1; D is ambiguous. The germline V and J ends were trimmed by 7 bases and 5 bases, with 29 bases remaining between them. The CDR3 runs 18 residues. Germline V gives CDR1 MDHEN, CDR2 SYDVKM. CDR3 nucleotides: TGTGCCAGCAACTCCCTAATGAGAGGGAACCTGCCAAAGACTGAAGCTTTCTTT. Residues: CASNSLMRGNLPKTEAFF.

This clone was seen only a few times. This sequence joins TRBV27 and TRBJ2-7; no clear D. The CDR3 totals 13 residues. Between the trimmed V and J ends, which lost 6 bases and 2 bases, there was a span of 11 bases. In germline, CDR1 is MNHEY, CDR2 SMNVEV (reference sequence). The CDR3 DNA follows: TGTGCCAGCAGCCGAATAGGAGCCTACGAGCAGTACTTC. Translating it yields CASSRIGAYEQYF.

Only one count was recorded for this clone. The V call is TRBV21-1, the J call TRBJ2-3; the table gives TRBD2 as D, unverified against the DNA. TRBV21-1 is a pseudogene. This CDR3 region has 15 residues. CDR3 bases: TGTGCCAGCAGCGGGACTAGCGGGAGTCCGGATACGCAGTATTTT. Residues: CASSGTSGSPDTQYF.